This T cell receptor beta chain was recorded in a study of T cells in Graves' hyperthyroidism and ophthalmopathy. The study's findings and limits: Blood shared most expanded thyroid clonotypes above 0.001.

The CDR3 runs to 15 residues. The germline V gene encodes CDR1 ENHRY and CDR2 SYGVKD. V lost 6 bases, J lost 10 bases, and 10 bases stayed unmatched. This clonotype was seen repeatedly, ten times or more. What it recognizes is unknown. Amplified TCR beta CDR3 regions derived from RNA transcripts. Carried out on the TCR CDR3, a first-round RT-PCR used the HTBI primer set. TCRdb called the multiplex PCR reads again in MiXCR, with one record for every CDR3 protein. This table holds about 360,000 distinct CDR3 sequences, around 13% found once. The gene calls are TRBV10-3 and TRBJ1-6; 9 bases are a match to TRBD1. The sequence derives from a woman between 18 and 29 years old with Graves' hyperthyroidism. Input material: blood. The CDR3 coding sequence is TGTGCCATCAGCCGGGACAGGGTAGTGGGATCACCCCTCCACTTT. Translated, it gives CAISRDRVVGSPLHF.